A selection of T cell receptor beta chains follows, all from one sample in a study of naive and memory T cell subsets. TCRdb re-called the UMI-ligation and nested PCR reads with MiXCR, one entry per CDR3 protein. The data hold 140,000 to 150,000 distinct CDR3 sequences, with roughly 22% observed a single time. The source material was naive CD4+ T cells from blood. The receptor source for this set is a human donor in good health. Both conserved end residues are part of each CDR3. A D gene is named only where the DNA matches it firmly. Expanded clones are given a class, and other clones once, few, many or no size at all.

TGTGCCATCATGGGGACTAGCGGTATCTCCTACAATGAGCAGTTCTTC CAIMGTSGISYNEQFF many TRBV10-3 TRBD2 TRBJ2-1
TGTGCCAGCAGTTCCTACAGGGGTTTAAAAGAGACCCAGTACTTC CASSSYRGLKETQYF - TRBV27 TRBD1 TRBJ2-5
TGTGCCAGCAGTGAGTACAATGAGCAGTTCTTC CASSEYNEQFF many TRBV27 - TRBJ2-1
TGTGCCTGGTCCTCCGGGACATATGGCTACACCTTC CAWSSGTYGYTF many TRBV30 - TRBJ1-2
TGTGCCAGCACCGGAGGTAGCGCGGGCGGGGACTACGAGCAGTACTTC CASTGGSAGGDYEQYF few TRBV28 - TRBJ2-7
TGTGCCAGCAGCTACCCCAAGGGGAGAATACGAGGAGATACGCAGTATTTT CASSYPKGRIRGDTQYF few TRBV6-2/TRBV6-3 - TRBJ2-3
TGTGCCAGCTCACCTCAGGGCGGTGGCAATCAGCCCCAGCATTTT CASSPQGGGNQPQHF - TRBV18 - TRBJ1-5
TGTGCCTGGAGTGTCATGGACGAGCAGTACTTC CAWSVMDEQYF many TRBV30 - TRBJ2-7
TGTGCCAGCAGCACATGGGACCGGCCGAAAGGCAATGAGCAGTTCTTC CASSTWDRPKGNEQFF - TRBV7-6 - TRBJ2-1
TGTGCCAGCAGTTTCGCTAAAAGGGCCTCCTACGAGCAGTACTTC CASSFAKRASYEQYF few TRBV12-3/TRBV12-4 - TRBJ2-7
TGTGCCAGCAGCCAACCTGAGGGGGGAGGTGGCTACACCTTC CASSQPEGGGGYTF - TRBV3-1 - TRBJ1-2
TGCAGTGCTAGAGTGGGAGAGAATCAGCCCCAGCATTTT CSARVGENQPQHF - TRBV20-1 - TRBJ1-5
TGTGCCAGCAGCCAGATACAGCCCAACACCGTGCAGTACTTC CASSQIQPNTVQYF - TRBV3-1 - TRBJ2-7
TGTGCCAGCAGCTTAGCAGCAGTCAGCACAGATACGCAGTATTTT CASSLAAVSTDTQYF few TRBV7-2 - TRBJ2-3
TGTGCCAGCAGCGTCGCACAAGAGACCCAGTACTTC CASSVAQETQYF many TRBV7-6 - TRBJ2-5
TGTGCCAGCAGTCAGCTCCGACTAGCGTTGAGCACAGATACGCAGTATTTT CASSQLRLALSTDTQYF many TRBV28 TRBD2 TRBJ2-3
TGTGCCAGCAGGGATACAGGAGGACCTAACTATGGCTACACCTTC CASRDTGGPNYGYTF few TRBV6-6 - TRBJ1-2
TGTGCCAGCAGCTTGGTAGGGCAGGGCGAGGCTGCAGGGGCCAACGTCCTGACTTTC CASSLVGQGEAAGANVLTF - TRBV5-5 - TRBJ2-6
TGCAGTGCTCCCGGACTAGCGGGAGGACAAGAGACCCAGTACTTC CSAPGLAGGQETQYF - TRBV20-1 TRBD2 TRBJ2-5
TGTGCCAGCAGTTTACGGAACACCTACTACGAGCAGTACTTC CASSLRNTYYEQYF - TRBV12-3/TRBV12-4 - TRBJ2-7
TGTGCCACCAGGCCCGAACGGGACAACGACTATGGCTACACCTTC CATRPERDNDYGYTF few TRBV15 - TRBJ1-2
TGTGCCAGCAAGACAGGGACCTACGAGCAGTACTTC CASKTGTYEQYF - TRBV28 TRBD1 TRBJ2-7
TGCGCCAGCAGCCCTAGCGGCTACAGCGGGAGTGTCAATGAGCAGTTCTTC CASSPSGYSGSVNEQFF - TRBV5-1 TRBD2 TRBJ2-1
TGTGCCAGCAAAGAAGATACGCAGTATTTT CASKEDTQYF - TRBV27 - TRBJ2-3
TGCGCCAGCAGCTCCCCGGGACTAGTGGTTGAGCAGTTCTTC CASSSPGLVVEQFF - TRBV5-1 TRBD2 TRBJ2-1
TGCAGTGTAGTAGCGGGAGAAACGAACACCGGGGAGCTGTTTTTT CSVVAGETNTGELFF few TRBV20-1 TRBD2 TRBJ2-2
TGTGCCAGCAGTACCAGGGTTCCCCAGACCTACGAGCAGTACTTC CASSTRVPQTYEQYF - TRBV6-1 - TRBJ2-7
TGTGCCAGCAGTCAGGACCGCAGCTCTGGAAACACCATATATTTT CASSQDRSSGNTIYF - TRBV6-5 - TRBJ1-3
TGTGCCAGCAGCCAAGTCCGGGACATACCCTTCTTC CASSQVRDIPFF - TRBV14 - TRBJ2-1
TGTGCCATCAGTGAGTCGACCCACCTTTTGTCCGAGCAGTACTTC CAISESTHLLSEQYF - TRBV10-3 - TRBJ2-7
TGCAGTGCTACGGGCTTACCGAGCTCCTACGAGCAGTACTTC CSATGLPSSYEQYF - TRBV20-1 - TRBJ2-7
TGCGCCAGCAGCTTTGAAAGGGGACAGGGTCCCTCTCGAAAGTACTTC CASSFERGQGPSRKYF few TRBV5-1 TRBD1 TRBJ2-7
TGTGCCTGGAGCAGACCCCCGGGACAGGGGAACACCGGGGAGCTGTTTTTT CAWSRPPGQGNTGELFF few TRBV30 TRBD1 TRBJ2-2
TGTGCCACCCAAAAGGGGACGGCGAATTCACCCCTCCACTTT CATQKGTANSPLHF - TRBV6-5 - TRBJ1-6
TGTGCCAGTAGTACCCGCCGGGCAGGGAAGGTCGATGAGCAGTTCTTC CASSTRRAGKVDEQFF many TRBV19 - TRBJ2-1
TGTGCCAGCAGCAAAAGCCCCATTTTTACCGGACAGGAAGGCTACGAGCAGTACTTC CASSKSPIFTGQEGYEQYF few TRBV3-1 TRBD1 TRBJ2-7
TGTGCCAGCACCTCGGGACTCCTTGCAGAGCAGTACTTC CASTSGLLAEQYF - TRBV28 - TRBJ2-7
TGTGCCAGCAGCTTTGGCGGGAGGATGCTACGGGCCAAAAACATTCAGTACTTC CASSFGGRMLRAKNIQYF - TRBV7-2 TRBD2 TRBJ2-4
TGTGCCAGCGGTTTAAGCTCTGGAAACACCATATATTTT CASGLSSGNTIYF - TRBV12-3/TRBV12-4 - TRBJ1-3
TGTGCCAGCAGTTACTCGCCAGGGGAGCTGTTTTTT CASSYSPGELFF - TRBV6-5 - TRBJ2-2
TGCAGCGCACTCCGGGACCGGGGAGAAAAACTGTTTTTT CSALRDRGEKLFF - TRBV29-1 - TRBJ1-4
TGTGCCACCCAGGGAATCTATGGCTACACCTTC CATQGIYGYTF - TRBV3-1 - TRBJ1-2
TGCAGTGCTAGAAAGACTAGCGGAGGACTGGGCGAGCAGTACTTC CSARKTSGGLGEQYF - TRBV20-1 TRBD2 TRBJ2-7
TGTGCCAGCTCACCTTACGTACCTCGGACGGGACGAGACGGCCAGTACTTC CASSPYVPRTGRDGQYF few TRBV18 - TRBJ2-5
TGTGCCAGCAGGATAGGCGCTGAAGCTTTCTTT CASRIGAEAFF - TRBV14 - TRBJ1-1
TGTGCCAGCAGCCAAGCGGGACGGTACACCGGGGAGCTGTTTTTT CASSQAGRYTGELFF once TRBV5-4 TRBD2 TRBJ2-2
TGCAGCGCAGGGGGGACTGAAGCTTTCTTT CSAGGTEAFF - TRBV29-1 TRBD1 TRBJ1-1
TGTGCCAGCAGCCAAGCGGACAGGCATTCCTACGAGCAGTACTTC CASSQADRHSYEQYF - TRBV3-1 TRBD1 TRBJ2-7
TGTGCCAGCAGTTACAACGGGAGGGCCCCCAACACCGGGGAGCTGTTTTTT CASSYNGRAPNTGELFF - TRBV6-5 TRBD2 TRBJ2-2
TGTGCCAGCAGTAGCGATACGGCGGGGGGCCGAGGGACGCAGTATTTT CASSSDTAGGRGTQYF - TRBV28 TRBD2 TRBJ2-3
TGTGCCAGCAGCTTAGCGACAGGGGTCAACATTCAGTACTTC CASSLATGVNIQYF many TRBV7-2 TRBD1 TRBJ2-4
TGTGCCAGCAGTTTCGGTAGCGGGAGGTCTGAGCAGTTCTTC CASSFGSGRSEQFF once TRBV28 TRBD2 TRBJ2-1
TGCGCCAGCAGCGGGGGACAGGCGCTTAATGAAAAACTGTTTTTT CASSGGQALNEKLFF once TRBV4-1 TRBD1 TRBJ1-4
TGTGCCAGCGGGGCCGGGACAGCCTACGAGCAGTACTTC CASGAGTAYEQYF - TRBV7-9 TRBD1 TRBJ2-7
TGTGCCAGCAGTTACACGGCCTCCTACAATGAGCAGTTCTTC CASSYTASYNEQFF - TRBV28 - TRBJ2-1
TGCGCCAGCAGAGGTTCGGTTTCCAACCAATACAATGAGCAGTTCTTC CASRGSVSNQYNEQFF few TRBV5-1 - TRBJ2-1
TGTGCCAGCAGCGCCTCCCGTCGAGCAAATGAAAAACTGTTTTTT CASSASRRANEKLFF - TRBV9 - TRBJ1-4